This TCR beta chain was sequenced during a study of CD8+ T cells in alopecia areata. Study results and limitations: Administration of tofacitinib significantly diminished scalp clonality and expanded CD8+ clones within the top 100. Mice showed clearer TCR sharing than patients did, a gap that was possibly HLA-related.

This clone was found a few times. The antigen is unknown. Treatment noted: oral pan-JAK inhibitor, 5-10 mg twice daily. Trimming took 7 bases from V and 0 from J, leaving 15 bases between them. The CDR3 runs to 15 residues. Germline lookup yields CDR1 SGHTA and CDR2 FQGNSA. Once RNA had been extracted, it was reverse transcribed into cDNA to act as the sequencing template. Some clones are missing from TCRdb's copy, which holds only in-frame ones; the method was immunoSEQ multiplex PCR. The sample comprises roughly 210,000 clones, roughly 44% of which are singletons, and roughly 2.6% rests with the top ten.

This sequence was found in a human donor with alopecia areata. This material consisted of CD4+ T cells sorted from blood, taken at approximately week 36, from a patient treated with tofacitinib. The chain is built from TRBV7-2 and TRBJ1-1; D is undetermined. The CDR3 sequence is CASTLSPVMNTEAFF. For the CDR3, the DNA is TGTGCCAGCACCCTTAGTCCGGTCATGAACACTGAAGCTTTCTTT.